This TCR beta chain was captured in a study of blood T cell repertoires in COVID-19. At the level of the study: The United States, Italy and Spain supplied acute and convalescent COVID-19 samples.

CDR1 is SGHRS and CDR2 is YFSETQ in the germline V gene. There are 16 residues in the CDR3. With V trimmed by 3 bases and J by 2 bases, 9 bases remained unmatched. In the original analysis: Reference gene primer amplification yielded estimated nucleated cell counts. Assay: immunoSEQ multiplex PCR; the TCRdb copy retains only in-frame clones and omits some. V and J calls and clone size are those listed in that table; D and trimming were worked out from the DNA. Of about 220,000 clones listed, around nine tenths are singletons. The chain is built from TRBV5-1 and TRBJ1-2; the match to TRBD1 covers 8 bases. Specimen: peripheral blood. The sequence derives from a man aged 40-49 years with acute or convalescent COVID-19. The CDR3 DNA is TGCGCCAGCAGCTCTACCCCGGGACAGGAAAACTATGGCTACACCTTC. It yields the protein CASSSTPGQENYGYTF.